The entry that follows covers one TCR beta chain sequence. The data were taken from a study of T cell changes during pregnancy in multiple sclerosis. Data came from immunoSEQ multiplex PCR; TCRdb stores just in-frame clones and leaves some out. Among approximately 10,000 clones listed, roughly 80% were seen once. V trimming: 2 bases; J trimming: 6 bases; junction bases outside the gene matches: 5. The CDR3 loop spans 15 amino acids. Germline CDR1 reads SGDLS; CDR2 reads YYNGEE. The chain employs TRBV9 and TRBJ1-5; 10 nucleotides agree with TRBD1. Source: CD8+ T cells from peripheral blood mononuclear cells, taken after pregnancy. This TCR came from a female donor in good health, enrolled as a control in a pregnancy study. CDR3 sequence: CASSVGTGDAQPQHF. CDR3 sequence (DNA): TGTGCCAGCAGCGTTGGGACAGGGGATGCTCAGCCCCAGCATTTT.